Below, 14 T cell receptor beta chains from the same sample are listed, as sequenced in a study of CXCR3-negative and CXCR3-positive naive CD8 T cells. UMI labels and 5' RACE were used to prepare the TRB cDNA libraries. Each CDR3 protein gets one entry in TCRdb, which reprocessed the 5' RACE reads and gives no DNA. The sample table includes about 56,000 distinct CDR3 sequences. The sequencing input was memory CD8+ T cells from blood. Receptors originate from a human donor in good health. Some clones in this sample may be carry-over from other donors' samples.

The V call is TRBV6-2 or TRBV6-3, the J call TRBJ2-5. Per the germline V gene, CDR1 is MNHEY and CDR2 is SVGEGT. This CDR3 is 14 amino acids long. The CDR3 loop is CASSYSYFGETQYF.

The chain has TRBV7-2 and TRBJ1-2; TCRdb calls TRBD1, which cannot be checked without DNA. This CDR3 has 15 residues. CDR1 SGHTA and CDR2 FQGNSA come from the germline V gene. CDR3 loop: CASSPPRGVPDGYTF. The full variable domain, its missing parts supplied by reference TRBV7-2 and TRBJ1-2, is GAGVSQSPSNKVTEKGKDVELRCDPISGHTALYWYRQSLGQGLEFLIYFQGNSAPDKSGLPSDRFSAERTGGSVSTLTIQRTQQEDSAVYLCASSPPRGVPDGYTFGSGTRLTVV.

V gene TRBV6-6 combines with J gene TRBJ2-3; TCRdb designates TRBD2, a call that cannot be tested without DNA. There are 13 residues in the CDR3. CDR1 MNHNY and CDR2 SVGAGI come from the germline V gene (reference sequence). The CDR3: CASSFTSPDTQYF.

Here the CDR3 reads CSARGVGVEQYF. This sequence joins TRBV20-1 and TRBJ2-7; the D call from TCRdb, TRBD1, cannot be confirmed without DNA. The CDR3 is 12 amino acids. Germline-derived CDR1 and CDR2 are DFQATT and SNEGSKA (reference sequence).

V is TRBV2 and J is TRBJ2-2; the TCRdb call, TRBD1, lacks DNA for checking. CDR3 length: 13 residues. Germline lookup yields CDR1 SNHLY and CDR2 FYNNEI. This CDR3 reads CANGQENTGELFF.

The rearrangement links TRBV7-2 to TRBJ2-5; as DNA is missing, the TRBD1 call by TCRdb cannot be tested. The CDR3 sequence is 12 residues long. Per the germline V gene, CDR1 is SGHTA and CDR2 is FQGNSA. The CDR3 spells CASSSDREAQYF.

V is TRBV28 and J is TRBJ2-1; TCRdb picks TRBD2, but there is no DNA to check that call. CDR1 and CDR2 (germline): MDHEN, SYDVKM. The CDR3 length is 14 residues. The CDR3 sequence is CASRSGGPLLEQFF. Variable domain in full (rest from reference TRBV28 and TRBJ2-1): DVKVTQSSRYLVKRTGEKVFLECVQDMDHENMFWYRQDPGLGLRLIYFSYDVKMKEKGDIPEGYSVSREKKERFSLILESASTNQTSMYLCASRSGGPLLEQFFGPGTRLTVL.

The chain recombines TRBV14 with TRBJ2-7; no DNA is available, so the TRBD1 call from TCRdb remains unchecked. There are 14 residues in the CDR3. Germline assignment: CDR1 SGHDN and CDR2 FVKESK. CDR3 region: CASSQTGVTYEQYF.

The chain links TRBV29-1 to TRBJ2-7; TCRdb designates TRBD1, a call that cannot be tested without DNA. Looked up from germline, CDR1 is SQVTM and CDR2 is ANQGSEA. The CDR3 contains 13 residues. CDR3: CSVDGGDFYEQYF.

J is TRBJ2-3 and V is TRBV6-2 or TRBV6-3; the TRBD2 assignment by TCRdb is unverifiable without DNA. Germline CDR1 and CDR2: MNHEY and SVGEGT. CDR3 length equals 15 residues. This CDR3 is CASRLLAGDTDTQYF.

V is TRBV20-1 and J is TRBJ2-3. The germline V gene encodes CDR1 DFQATT and CDR2 SNEGSKA (reference sequence). The CDR3 consists of 13 residues. CDR3 region: CSARDRETYTQYF.

The chain couples TRBV28 to TRBJ2-7; TCRdb calls TRBD2, which cannot be checked without DNA. There are 14 residues in the CDR3. Germline lookup yields CDR1 MDHEN and CDR2 SYDVKM. The CDR3 is CASSTQASGYEQYF.

The chain combines TRBV4-3 with TRBJ2-5; the TCRdb D gene call, TRBD2, has no DNA to confirm it. Germline V gene data show CDR1 as LGHNA and CDR2 as YSLEER. The CDR3 is 17 amino acids. The CDR3 spells CASSQRFGTLESETQYF.

The V call is TRBV28, the J call TRBJ2-4. This CDR3 comprises 12 residues. CDR1 is MDHEN and CDR2 is SYDVKM in the germline V gene. The CDR3: CASSLAKNIQYF.